This T cell receptor (beta chain) is from a study of T cells in Graves' hyperthyroidism and ophthalmopathy. At the level of the study: Peripheral blood was taken when the disease was first diagnosed, before any treatment began.

The TCR beta CDR3 regions underwent amplification using RNA transcripts as the source. The HTBI primer set drove a first-round RT-PCR of the TCR CDR3. TCRdb called the multiplex PCR reads again in MiXCR, with one record for every CDR3 protein. This sample has a few hundred thousand distinct CDR3 sequences, with around 15% found just once. Overall study results and limits: Blood also held most thyroid clonotypes expanded beyond 0.001. Stable hyperthyroidism was separated from ophthalmopathy by a model based on 13 V-J features.

CDR3 size: 12 residues. V was pared by 2 bases and J by 5 bases, with 7 bases between. Germline lookup yields CDR1 WNHNN and CDR2 SYGVQD (reference sequence). This clonotype was seen at least ten times. Its antigen remains unknown. The clonotype was recovered from a woman between 25 and 40 years old with Graves' ophthalmopathy. This chain uses TRBV10-1 with TRBJ2-7, with D perhaps matching TRBD1 (5 bases). The source material was blood. The CDR3 is CASSEVRDEQYF. As DNA, the CDR3 is TGCGCCAGCAGTGAGGTCAGGGACGAGCAGTACTTC.